This TCR beta chain was documented in a study of Graves' ophthalmopathy and Graves' hyperthyroidism. Overall study results and limits: Discrimination between ophthalmopathy and stable hyperthyroidism by a 13-signature model showed about 86% sensitivity and 70% to 84% specificity.

The ends lost 6 bases at V and 2 bases at J; junction bases unmatched: 10. The CDR3 loop spans 16 amino acids. A word on this clonotype: Its target is unknown.

RNA transcripts served as template for amplifying TCR beta CDR3 sequences. First-round RT-PCR employed HTBI primers, with a second-round multiplex PCR after it. One entry per CDR3 protein results from TCRdb running MiXCR on the multiplex PCR reads. Here the sample spans 200,000 to 250,000 distinct CDR3 sequences, around a fifth being singletons. Symptoms, serum thyroxine and TRAb, thyroid ultrasound, and orbital computed tomography formed the diagnostic basis. The authors used Ficoll-Paque density gradient centrifugation to separate PBMCs. The input was approximately 10 ml of fresh peripheral blood.

The source of this sequence is a woman aged 50 to 60 with Graves' ophthalmopathy. The J gene is TRBJ2-5, the V gene TRBV12-3 or TRBV12-4, with 9 bases lining up with TRBD1. Sequencing was done on a sample of peripheral blood. CDR3 nucleotide sequence: TGTGCCAGCAGGACCGGACAGGGGACTATGCAAGAGACCCAGTACTTC. This sequence encodes CASRTGQGTMQETQYF.